This paragraph reports one T cell receptor beta chain. This clonotype was found many times. The clone's antigen remains unknown. No much larger clone is present one base from it, and per-base qualities are unavailable. The sequencing machine was an Illumina NovaSeq 6000. Synthesis of TCR cDNA relied on 5'RACE template switching, a step that introduced a universal primer site along with unique molecular identifiers. cDNA synthesis was primed from both the TCR alpha and TCR beta constant segments. Two PCR steps were used to amplify libraries, with sample barcodes and sequencing adapters being added in the second step. Sequencing of libraries was performed on Illumina HiSeq 2500 (2x100 bp) or NovaSeq (2x150 bp). For the original study's pipeline: Reads were demultiplexed and collapsed into UMI consensus sequences with MIGEC, and V(D)J alignment was performed with MiXCR. Vaccine-responding clonotypes were defined with edgeR using replicate PBMC samples, requiring FDR below 0.01 and a log2 fold change above 5 up to day 15. Each bulk clonotype was labeled CD4 or CD8 based on which sequenced repertoire, CD4 or CD8, contained the clonotype at higher abundance. TCRdb trimmed the raw reads at Q25, called clones with MiXCR and kept productive beta chains. Records with the same CDR3 protein are collapsed into one entry carrying the most frequent genes and DNA. TCRdb, not the original authors, processed these V and J calls. Present in this sample are 250,000 or so distinct CDR3 sequences, about 3.7% of which were seen just once. The ten largest clonotypes hold about 20% of the sample.

This entry comes from a study of T cells after yellow fever vaccination (dated by TCRdb to the late 2010s). At the level of the whole study: The SMART-Seq v4 Ultra Low Input RNA kit was used to prepare libraries from fractions with low cell numbers. Blood samples were taken at several timepoints before and after primary and secondary immunization, and bulk PBMC replicates and cell subsets were isolated. To follow T-cell clones before and after primary and booster YFV17D yellow fever vaccination, bulk TCR alpha and beta repertoires were sequenced over time. Two healthy male donors, one aged 18 to 29 and one aged 30 to 39 years, were included in the cohort.

Overall study results and their limits: Computational filtering was needed because FACS-sorted repertoires could contain abundant contaminating clonotypes from the bulk population. Most clones expanded after primary vaccination were re-detected after the booster (about 95% of CD4 and roughly 87% of CD8), suggesting broad memory maintenance. Only a couple of donors were included in the study, so the extent to which the findings can be generalized is limited. The secondary T-cell response was weaker than the primary response but faster, peaking on day 5 instead of day 15. A small fraction of clonotypes showed up in both the CD4 and CD8 compartments, probably as a result of convergent recombination.

The CDR3 contains 13 residues, cysteine and phenylalanine counted. Just CDR3 DNA is preserved here, 39 bases in frame from base 1. Sequences DFQATT (CDR1) and SNEGSKA (CDR2) are obtained from the germline V gene (reference sequence). The junction shows trimming of 3 bases on V and 1 base on J, plus 6 bases between the germline ends. The sample's treatment or condition label, in plain terms: live attenuated yellow fever vaccine strain. At every blood-draw timepoint, two biological replicates of bulk PBMCs were collected. PBMCs were isolated from peripheral blood using a standard Ficoll-Paque protocol. TriZol was used to extract RNA from bulk PBMCs, from CD4 and CD8 fractions, and from dextramer-positive and dextramer-negative fractions.

The clonotype was recovered from a man between 18 and 35 years old who received the YFV17D yellow fever vaccine. The V and J segments used are TRBV20-1 and TRBJ2-2; the D gene remains uncertain. The specimen was PBMCs, collected 15 days after the yellow fever booster vaccination. The nucleotide sequence is given as TGCAGTGCTAGGATCCAGAACACCGGGGAGCTGTTTTTT. It encodes CSARIQNTGELFF.